The text below deals with one TCR beta chain. Its antigen is not identified. V lost 2 bases and J lost 7; bases outside the gene matches: 4. From germline, CDR1 is SGHAT and CDR2 FQNNGV. The CDR3 contains 16 residues. Each cell subset's genomic DNA was divided evenly among several immunoSEQ plates. Clones were read by immunoSEQ multiplex PCR, and TCRdb kept only the in-frame ones, dropping some. The data hold millions of clones, with 85% to 95% observed a single time. The data were obtained in a study of shared clonotypes between healthy human individuals. Study observations and caveats: Researchers sampled only blood; tissue repertoires likely differ. Rarefaction revealed incomplete sorted-subset sequencing despite large depth.

Sequenced: naive CD4+ T cells sorted from blood. The sample's subset: CD45RA+ positively selected. The clonotype originates from a man aged 18 to 29 in good health. This sequence joins TRBV11-2 and TRBJ2-2, with 13 bases lining up with TRBD2. CDR3 loop: CASSLLGTSGNGELFF. CDR3 in DNA: TGTGCCAGCAGCTTACTGGGGACTAGCGGGAACGGGGAGCTGTTTTTT. Filled out from reference TRBV11-2 and TRBJ2-2, the complete variable domain reads EAGVAQSPRYKIIEKRQSVAFWCNPISGHATLYWYQQILGQGPKLLIQFQNNGVVDDSQLPKDRFSAERLKGVDSTLKIQPAKLEDSAVYLCASSLLGTSGNGELFFGEGSRLTVL.